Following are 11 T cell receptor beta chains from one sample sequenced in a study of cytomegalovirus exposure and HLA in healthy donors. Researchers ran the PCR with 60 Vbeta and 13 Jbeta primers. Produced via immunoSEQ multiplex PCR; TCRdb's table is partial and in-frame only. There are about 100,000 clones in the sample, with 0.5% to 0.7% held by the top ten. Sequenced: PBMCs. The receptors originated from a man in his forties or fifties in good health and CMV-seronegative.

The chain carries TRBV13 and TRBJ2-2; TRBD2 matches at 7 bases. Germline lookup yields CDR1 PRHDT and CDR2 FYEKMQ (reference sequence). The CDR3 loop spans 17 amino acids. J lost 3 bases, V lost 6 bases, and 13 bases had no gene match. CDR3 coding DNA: TGTGCCAGCAGTCCCAGGAGCGGGGCCACTGACACCGGGGAGCTGTTTTTT. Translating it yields CASSPRSGATDTGELFF.

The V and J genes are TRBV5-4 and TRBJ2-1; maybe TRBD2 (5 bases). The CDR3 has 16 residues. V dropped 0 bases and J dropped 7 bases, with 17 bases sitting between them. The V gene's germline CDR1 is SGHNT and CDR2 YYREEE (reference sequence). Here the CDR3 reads CASSLAQREFFNEQFF. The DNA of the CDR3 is TGTGCCAGCAGCTTGGCCCAGAGGGAGTTCTTTAATGAGCAGTTCTTC.

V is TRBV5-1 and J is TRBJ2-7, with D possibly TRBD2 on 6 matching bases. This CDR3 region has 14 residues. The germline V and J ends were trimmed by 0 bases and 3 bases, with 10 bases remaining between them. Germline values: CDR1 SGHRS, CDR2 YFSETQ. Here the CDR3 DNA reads TGCGCCAGCAGCTTGGACACGACTAGCTACGAGCAGTACTTC. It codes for CASSLDTTSYEQYF.

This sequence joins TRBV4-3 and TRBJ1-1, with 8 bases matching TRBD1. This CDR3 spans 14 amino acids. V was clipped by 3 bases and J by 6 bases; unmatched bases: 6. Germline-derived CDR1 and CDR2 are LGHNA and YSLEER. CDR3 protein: CASSQTGVAAEAFF. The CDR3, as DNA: TGCGCCAGCAGCCAGACAGGGGTCGCCGCTGAAGCTTTCTTT.

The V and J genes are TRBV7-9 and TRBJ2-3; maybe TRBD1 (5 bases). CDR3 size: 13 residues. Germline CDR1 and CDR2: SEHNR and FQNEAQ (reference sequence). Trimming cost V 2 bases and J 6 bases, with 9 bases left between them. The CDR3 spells CASSLRGPDTQYF. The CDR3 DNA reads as TGTGCCAGCAGCTTAAGGGGCCCGGATACGCAGTATTTT.

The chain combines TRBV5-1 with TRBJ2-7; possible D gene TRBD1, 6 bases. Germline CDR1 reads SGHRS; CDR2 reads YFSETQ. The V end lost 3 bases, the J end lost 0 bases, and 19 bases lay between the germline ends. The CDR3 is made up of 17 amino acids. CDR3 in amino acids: CASSSATGQQSSYEQYF. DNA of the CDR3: TGCGCCAGCAGCTCCGCAACCGGACAGCAATCCTCCTACGAGCAGTACTTC. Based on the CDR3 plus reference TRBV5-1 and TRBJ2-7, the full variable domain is KAGVTQTPRYLIKTRGQQVTLSCSPISGHRSVSWYQQTPGQGLQFLFEYFSETQRNKGNFPGRFSGRQFSNSRSEMNVSTLELGDSALYLCASSSATGQQSSYEQYFGPGTRLTVT.

The CDR3 sequence: CASSRIHRVSAEAFF. The CDR3 nucleotides read TGTGCCAGCAGCCGGATACACAGGGTCTCGGCTGAAGCTTTCTTT. The chain employs TRBV7-2 and TRBJ1-1, with a tentative D call TRBD1 (6 bases). CDR3 length: 15 amino acids. The germline V and J ends were trimmed by 5 bases and 6 bases, with 19 bases remaining between them. From germline, CDR1 is SGHTA and CDR2 FQGNSA.

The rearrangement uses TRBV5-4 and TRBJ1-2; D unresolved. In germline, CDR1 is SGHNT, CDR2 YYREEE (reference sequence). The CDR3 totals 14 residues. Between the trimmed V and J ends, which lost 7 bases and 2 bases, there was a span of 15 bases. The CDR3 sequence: CASGALGGNYGYTF. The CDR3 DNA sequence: TGTGCCAGCGGAGCTTTGGGCGGGAACTATGGCTACACCTTC.

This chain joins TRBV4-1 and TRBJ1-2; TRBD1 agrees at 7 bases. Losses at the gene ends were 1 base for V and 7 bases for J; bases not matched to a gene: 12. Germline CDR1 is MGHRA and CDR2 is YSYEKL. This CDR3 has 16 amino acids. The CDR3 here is CASSQGGTAAYSGYTF. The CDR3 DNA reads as TGCGCCAGCAGCCAAGGAGGGACAGCCGCTTATTCTGGCTACACCTTC.

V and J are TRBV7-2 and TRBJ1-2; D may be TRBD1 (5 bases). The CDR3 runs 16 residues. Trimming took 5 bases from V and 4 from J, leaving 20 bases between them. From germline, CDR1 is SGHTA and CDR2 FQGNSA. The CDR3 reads CASSERLIQGPYGYTF. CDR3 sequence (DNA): TGTGCCAGCAGCGAGCGATTAATCCAGGGCCCCTATGGCTACACCTTC.

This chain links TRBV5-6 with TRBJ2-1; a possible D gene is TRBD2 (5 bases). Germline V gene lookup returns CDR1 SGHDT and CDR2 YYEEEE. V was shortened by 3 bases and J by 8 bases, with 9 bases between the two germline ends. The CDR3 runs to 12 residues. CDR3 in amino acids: CASSSGTDEQFF. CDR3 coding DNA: TGTGCCAGCAGCTCGGGAACGGATGAGCAGTTCTTC. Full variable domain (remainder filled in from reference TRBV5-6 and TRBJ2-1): DAGVTQSPTHLIKTRGQQVTLRCSPKSGHDTVSWYQQALGQGPQFIFQYYEEEERQRGNFPDRFSGHQFPNYSSELNVNALLLGDSALYLCASSSGTDEQFFGPGTRLTVL.